This T cell receptor (beta chain) appears in the sequencing data of a study of control samples from healthy donors and cancer patients. Germline V CDR1 and CDR2: MNHEY, SVGEGT. Trimming removed 2 bases at V and 2 bases at J, with 23 bases between. The CDR3 extends over 19 amino acids. TCRdb's table, derived via immunoSEQ multiplex PCR, lists solely in-frame clones and lacks some. The sample has 150,000 to 200,000 clones, approximately 90% seen once; the top ten hold 0.68%. The receptor comes from a woman under 40 in good health. This chain joins TRBV6-2 or TRBV6-3 and TRBJ2-3; possible D gene TRBD1, 6 bases. The sample taken for sequencing was blood. The CDR3 here is CASSYPSVDRRIFTDTQYF. The CDR3 nucleotides read TGTGCCAGCAGTTACCCCTCGGTGGACAGACGTATCTTCACAGATACGCAGTATTTT.